Listed here are 20 T cell receptor beta chains from one sample, sequenced in a study of technical replicates of blood from four donors. Assay: immunoSEQ multiplex PCR; the TCRdb copy retains only in-frame clones and omits some. The sample contains around 83,000 clones, 85% to 95% of which appear only once. Sequencing used T cells isolated from PBMCs. Receptors originate from a human donor in good health.

The V call is TRBV9, the J call TRBJ1-1; 7 bases agree with TRBD1. Germline V gives CDR1 SGDLS, CDR2 YYNGEE. Germline trimming cut 0 bases from V and 11 bases from J; bases unmatched to any gene: 7. This CDR3 comprises 13 residues. The CDR3 coding sequence is TGTGCCAGCAGCGTAGGGGAAGGGGGCGGGGCTTTCTTT. Translated, it gives CASSVGEGGGAFF.

The chain joins TRBV9 to TRBJ2-7; TRBD2 matches 10 bases. Trimming cost V 7 bases and J 3 bases; bases outside gene matches: 7. Germline CDR1 is SGDLS and CDR2 is YYNGEE. CDR3 size: 14 residues. The chain's CDR3 is CASSPSGSFYEQYF. The CDR3 nucleotides are TGTGCCAGCTCCCCTAGCGGGAGTTTCTACGAGCAGTACTTC.

J is TRBJ2-2 and V is TRBV5-1; TRBD1 is a possible D gene (5 bases). Looked up from germline, CDR1 is SGHRS and CDR2 is YFSETQ. The V end lost 4 bases, the J end lost 10 bases, and 11 bases lay between the germline ends. This CDR3 has 12 residues. The CDR3 DNA follows: TGCGCCAGCAGCCCACAGGCGGCGGAGCTGTTTTTT. Protein sequence: CASSPQAAELFF.

V and J are TRBV2 and TRBJ2-7, with 8 bases that match TRBD2. This CDR3 has 11 amino acids. V trimming: 11 bases; J trimming: 5 bases; junction bases outside the gene matches: 5. Germline V gene lookup returns CDR1 SNHLY and CDR2 FYNNEI. The CDR3 sequence: CAGGREDEQYF. The CDR3 coding sequence is TGTGCCGGGGGGCGGGAGGACGAGCAGTACTTC.

This clone has a single count. This CDR3 reads CASSLARLAGPDNEQFF. The CDR3 region has the DNA TGTGCCAGCAGCTTAGCCCGATTAGCGGGACCAGACAATGAGCAGTTCTTC. The genes are TRBV7-9 and TRBJ2-1, with TRBD2 matching 8 bases. There are 17 residues in the CDR3. Germline assignment: CDR1 SEHNR and CDR2 FQNEAQ (reference sequence). V dropped 0 bases and J dropped 5; count of bases not matched to a gene: 9.

V and J are TRBV5-1 and TRBJ2-1; D perhaps matches TRBD1 (5 bases). CDR1 is SGHRS, CDR2 YFSETQ, per germline. V shed 7 bases and J shed 6 bases, with 14 bases lying between them. The CDR3 contains 13 residues. The CDR3 DNA sequence: TGCGCCAGCGGACCCCCTAGGGGCAATGAGCAGTTCTTC. Its protein is CASGPPRGNEQFF.

The CDR3 sequence: CASSVTLSGGKETQYF. The CDR3 DNA reads TGTGCCAGCAGCGTAACGTTAAGCGGGGGCAAAGAGACCCAGTACTTC. J is TRBJ2-5 and V is TRBV9; TRBD2 agrees at 8 bases. Germline V lookup: CDR1 SGDLS, CDR2 YYNGEE. Trimming at V came to 1 base and at J to 3 bases, leaving 8 bases not matched to a gene. The CDR3 loop spans 16 amino acids.

This sequence joins TRBV5-1 and TRBJ2-3; 7 bases map to TRBD2. CDR3 length equals 17 residues. Trimming took 1 base from V and 3 from J; bases not matched to a gene: 11. Germline assignment: CDR1 SGHRS and CDR2 YFSETQ. CDR3 sequence (DNA): TGCGCCAGCAGCTTGATCCCGGGAGGTCGCGGTACAGATACGCAGTATTTT. This codes for CASSLIPGGRGTDTQYF.

The chain uses TRBV7-4 and TRBJ2-1, with 12 positions matching TRBD2. Germline V gene data show CDR1 as SGHVT and CDR2 as SQSDAQ. The V gene end was trimmed by 6 bases and the J gene end by 8 bases; junction bases not matched to a gene: 17. This CDR3 spans 18 amino acids. The CDR3 sequence is CASRETSGSLRGIDEQFF. The CDR3 nucleotides are TGTGCCAGCAGGGAGACTAGCGGGAGTCTTAGGGGGATCGATGAGCAGTTCTTC.

The chain carries TRBV6-5 and TRBJ1-2, with D unresolved. Trimming removed 6 bases at V and 0 bases at J, with 8 bases between. The CDR3 length is 13 residues. Germline CDR1 reads MNHEY; CDR2 reads SVGAGI. The CDR3 nucleotides are TGTGCCAGCAGCCGAGCGGCTAACTATGGCTACACCTTC. Encoded protein: CASSRAANYGYTF.

This sequence joins TRBV6-5 and TRBJ2-1; TRBD2 agrees at 7 bases. Trimming cost V 5 bases and J 6 bases; bases outside gene matches: 10. Germline values: CDR1 MNHEY, CDR2 SVGAGI. This CDR3 contains 15 residues. This chain's CDR3 is CASSRGGSYRNEQFF. The DNA of the CDR3 is TGTGCCAGCAGTCGGGGCGGGAGTTACCGCAATGAGCAGTTCTTC.

Of note for this clone: Mismatch with germline at one junction end may stem from a read error. The chain uses TRBV7-8 and TRBJ1-5; TRBD1 matches at 10 bases. CDR3 length: 16 amino acids. Germline CDR1 is SGHVS and CDR2 is FQNEAQ. The CDR3 DNA follows: TGTGCCAGCAGCGCCGGACAGGGGGTCAGCAGTCAGCCCCAGCATTTT. Translated, it gives CASSAGQGVSSQPQHF.

The CDR3 reads CASRDSPNYGYTF. The CDR3 DNA is TGTGCCAGCCGGGACAGCCCTAACTATGGCTACACCTTC. This chain connects TRBV28 to TRBJ1-2, with 7 bases that match TRBD1. Germline V gives CDR1 MDHEN, CDR2 SYDVKM. The CDR3 covers 13 residues. Trimming took 8 bases from V and 0 from J; bases not matched to a gene: 3.

The chain employs TRBV9 and TRBJ2-1, with 11 bases matching TRBD2. Germline V lookup: CDR1 SGDLS, CDR2 YYNGEE. V lost 0 bases, J lost 6 bases, and 14 bases stayed unmatched. This CDR3 is built from 19 residues. CDR3 sequence (DNA): TGTGCCAGCAGCGTAGTAGGGTGGCTAGCGGGAGGTCTAGGCAATGAGCAGTTCTTC. Protein sequence: CASSVVGWLAGGLGNEQFF.

This sequence joins TRBV19 and TRBJ2-1, with 12 bases aligning to TRBD2. Germline CDR1 is LNHDA and CDR2 is SQIVND (reference sequence). V was pared by 2 bases and J by 12 bases, with 8 bases of the junction left unmatched. CDR3 length: 15 amino acids. The CDR3 spells CASSIMGLAGHGQFF. As DNA, the CDR3 is TGTGCCAGTAGTATAATGGGACTAGCGGGCCACGGGCAGTTCTTC.

V is TRBV10-2 and J is TRBJ1-6, with 7 nucleotides matching TRBD1. This CDR3 contains 15 residues. V lost 3 bases, J lost 7 bases, and 6 bases stayed unmatched. In germline, CDR1 is WSHSY, CDR2 SAAADI. The CDR3 DNA sequence: TGCGCCAGCAGTGATTTGGTCAGGGGGAATTCACCCCTCCACTTT. Translating gives CASSDLVRGNSPLHF.

The CDR3 nucleotides are TGTGCCAGCAGCCTGGACAGGCCCAATGTTCAGCCCCAGCATTTT. It encodes CASSLDRPNVQPQHF. V gene TRBV28 combines with J gene TRBJ1-5, with 7 bases that match TRBD1. This CDR3 region has 15 residues. Germline CDR1 is MDHEN and CDR2 is SYDVKM. V was pared by 6 bases and J by 6 bases, with 11 bases of the junction left unmatched. The whole variable domain, filled in from reference TRBV28 and TRBJ1-5, reads DVKVTQSSRYLVKRTGEKVFLECVQDMDHENMFWYRQDPGLGLRLIYFSYDVKMKEKGDIPEGYSVSREKKERFSLILESASTNQTSMYLCASSLDRPNVQPQHFGDGTRLSIL.

The chain joins TRBV29-1 to TRBJ1-3, with D possibly matching TRBD1 (5 bases). V lost 3 bases, J lost 3 bases, and 6 bases lay in between. The CDR3 extends over 12 amino acids. Looked up from germline, CDR1 is SQVTM and CDR2 is ANQGSEA. The CDR3 DNA follows: TGCAGCGTTGAGCAGGGTGGAAACACCATATATTTT. This codes for CSVEQGGNTIYF.

J is TRBJ2-7 and V is TRBV30; possibly TRBD1 for D (6 bases). The CDR3 is 13 amino acids. Deletions cut 7 bases from V and 2 bases from J, with 15 bases between. CDR1 and CDR2 (germline): GTSNPN, SVGIG (reference sequence). Here the CDR3 DNA reads TGTGCCTTTATGCGAGGGGGTGCCTACGAGCAGTACTTC. Residues: CAFMRGGAYEQYF.

This clone was seen just once. J is TRBJ2-1 and V is TRBV6-5; tentatively, D is TRBD2 (5 bases). The CDR3 has 16 amino acids. Germline values: CDR1 MNHEY, CDR2 SVGAGI. The germline V and J ends were trimmed by 0 bases and 1 base, with 10 bases remaining between them. CDR3 nucleotide sequence: TGTGCCAGCAGTTACTCGCTTGGCGGGTCCTACAATGAGCAGTTCTTC. Its translation: CASSYSLGGSYNEQFF.